The present TCR beta chain was sequenced within a study of PD-L1 blockade in urothelial cancer. Turning to the study itself: Patients had undergone 0 to 3 prior chemotherapy regimens. Blood was tested 3 weeks (second dose) and 6 weeks into treatment. The median T cell count in blood samples was 140,000 to 150,000. General study results and limits: Blood clones associated with the tumor expanded more at 3 weeks in durable-benefit patients.

The V gene end was trimmed by 5 bases and the J gene end by 4 bases; junction bases not matched to a gene: 11. The germline V gene has CDR1 SGHTA and CDR2 FQGNSA. The CDR3 length is 17 residues. Time point: peripheral blood 6 weeks after treatment start. The method was immunoSEQ multiplex PCR; TCRdb's version includes in-frame clones alone and lacks a portion of them. The data show about 40,000 clones, about 85% seen once. About this clone: Its target is not known.

The sample was PBMCs, taken around atezolizumab (anti-PD-L1) treatment. The clonotype was recovered from a man aged 65-85 years with urothelial cancer. V gene TRBV7-2 combines with J gene TRBJ2-3; 11 nucleotides align to TRBD1. The CDR3 nucleotides read TGTGCCAGCAGCCTAGGGGGGATGGGACAGGGGGCAGATACGCAGTATTTT. It codes for CASSLGGMGQGADTQYF.